A single sample gave rise to the 9 T cell receptor beta chains below, sequenced in a study of blood T cell repertoires in COVID-19. Produced via immunoSEQ multiplex PCR; TCRdb's table is partial and in-frame only. The table includes about 110,000 clones, roughly 70% detected once. Sequenced material: peripheral blood. Receptors were obtained from a woman in her thirties or forties with acute or convalescent COVID-19.

The chain employs TRBV5-1 and TRBJ1-4; 9 positions agree with TRBD1. The germline V gene encodes CDR1 SGHRS and CDR2 YFSETQ. The CDR3 contains 17 residues. J gave up 0 bases and V 0 bases, and 3 bases lay outside the gene matches. CDR3 coding DNA: TGCGCCAGCAGCTTGGGGACAGGGGACTCAACTAATGAAAAACTGTTTTTT. Its translation: CASSLGTGDSTNEKLFF.

This chain uses TRBV30 with TRBJ1-2; 9 bases are shared with TRBD1. V was clipped by 3 bases and J by 1 base; unmatched bases: 6. The CDR3 runs 15 residues. Germline V CDR1 and CDR2: GTSNPN, SVGIG (reference sequence). CDR3 amino acids: CAWSALGQGNYGYTF. CDR3 coding DNA: TGTGCCTGGAGCGCCCTGGGACAGGGTAACTATGGCTACACCTTC.

The rearrangement joins TRBV12-3 or TRBV12-4 to TRBJ1-1; a weak D match, TRBD1 (5 bases). This CDR3 spans 13 amino acids. Deletions cut 5 bases from V and 7 bases from J, with 14 bases between. DNA for the CDR3: TGTGCCAGCAGTCCGAGGTGGGGGGGTGAAGCTTTCTTT. Encoded protein: CASSPRWGGEAFF.

The chain has TRBV29-1 and TRBJ2-5, with D tentatively TRBD1 (5 bases). The germline CDR1 and CDR2 sequences are SQVTM and ANQGSEA. The CDR3 spans 14 residues. V was clipped by 7 bases and J by 2 bases, with 17 bases between them. CDR3 region: CSAQSDSNQETQYF. Written as DNA, the CDR3 is TGCAGCGCCCAGAGTGACAGCAATCAAGAGACCCAGTACTTC.

The chain combines TRBV11-1 with TRBJ1-1; D is unresolved. Trimming removed 5 bases from V and 4 bases from J, with 14 bases in between. CDR3 length: 14 amino acids. Germline values: CDR1 SGHAT, CDR2 FQDESV (reference sequence). CDR3 in amino acids: CASSLSAVITEAFF. DNA for the CDR3: TGTGCCAGCAGCCTCTCGGCGGTGATCACTGAAGCTTTCTTT.

The V call is TRBV10-3, the J call TRBJ2-5; 10 nucleotides agree with TRBD2. Germline CDR1 reads ENHRY; CDR2 reads SYGVKD. CDR3 length: 15 residues. V lost 4 bases to trimming and J lost 5 bases; unmatched junction nucleotides: 7. The CDR3 DNA sequence: TGTGCCATCAGTGCAAGCGGGGGGGCGGTGGAGACCCAGTACTTC. Its protein product is CAISASGGAVETQYF.

This clone showed up just a few times. V gene TRBV12-2 combines with J gene TRBJ1-2; TRBD1 is taken as the D call from the table, unchecked against the DNA. TRBV12-2 is listed as a pseudogene. The CDR3 has 15 amino acids. The chain's CDR3 is CASRFPTQSNYGYTF. DNA for the CDR3: TGTGCAAGTCGCTTCCCGACACAGAGTAACTATGGCTACACCTTC.

The chain has TRBV28 and TRBJ1-2, with 11 bases aligning to TRBD1. This CDR3 is 15 amino acids long. V was clipped by 3 bases and J by 7 bases; unmatched bases: 7. Germline CDR1 is MDHEN and CDR2 is SYDVKM. The CDR3 loop is CASSFSDRGQFGYTF. The CDR3 bases are TGTGCCAGCAGTTTTTCGGACAGGGGGCAATTTGGCTACACCTTC.

The chain recombines TRBV5-1 with TRBJ1-1, with TRBD1 as a possible D gene (5 bases). Trimming removed 2 bases at V and 3 bases at J, with 11 bases between. Germline V gives CDR1 SGHRS, CDR2 YFSETQ. CDR3 length equals 14 residues. CDR3 amino acids: CASSFSPGDTEAFF. As DNA, the CDR3 is TGCGCCAGCAGCTTCTCGCCGGGGGACACTGAAGCTTTCTTT.